This T cell receptor (beta chain) stems from a study of cytomegalovirus exposure and HLA in healthy donors. Whole-study findings and limits: Earlier analysis looked at TCR beta V segments, and most were productive about 87% or about 30% of the time. Some TCR beta chains (164 of them) were listed as cytomegalovirus-associated. A cluster of highly shared sequence variants was likely a sequencing artifact.

Both 60 Vbeta primers and 13 Jbeta primers went into the PCR. Here immunoSEQ multiplex PCR was the method, and the copy in TCRdb shows in-frame clones only, minus some. The data contain tens of thousands of clones, approximately 80% of them singletons. Concerning this clone: As yet, its antigen is unknown.

Per the germline V gene, CDR1 is MNHNS and CDR2 is SASEGT. The CDR3 runs to 14 residues. The V gene lost 5 bases and the J gene lost 0 bases, with 10 bases spanning the gap. The TCR sequence derives from a woman younger than 45 in good health and CMV-seronegative. The sequencing sample was made of PBMCs. This sequence joins TRBV6-1 and TRBJ1-2, with D perhaps TRBD1 (6 bases). CDR3 in amino acids: CASSTGKTNYGYTF. The CDR3 region has the DNA TGTGCCAGCAGTACAGGGAAAACTAACTATGGCTACACCTTC.